Listed here are 28 T cell receptor beta chains from one sample, sequenced in a study of T cells in Graves' hyperthyroidism and ophthalmopathy. TCR beta CDR3 regions were amplified from RNA transcripts. Researchers ran a first-round RT-PCR on the TCR CDR3 using the HTBI primer set. TCRdb re-analysed the multiplex PCR reads in MiXCR, keeping a single row per CDR3 protein. This table has 390,000 or so distinct CDR3 sequences, about 15% appearing once. The sequencing input was blood. The receptor set was obtained from a man between 18 and 29 years old with Graves' ophthalmopathy.

This clonotype appeared many times. The rearrangement links TRBV12-3 or TRBV12-4 to TRBJ2-5; D gene ambiguous. This CDR3 is 12 amino acids long. With 6 bases removed from V and 2 bases from J, the gap between germline ends came to 7 bases. The CDR3 sequence: CASRLQQETQYF. The CDR3 DNA is TGTGCCAGCAGGTTACAGCAAGAGACCCAGTACTTC.

This clonotype was recorded at least ten times. The chain links TRBV6-2 or TRBV6-3 to TRBJ2-2; D remains unclear. The CDR3 has 11 residues. The germline V gene has CDR1 MNHEY and CDR2 SVGEGT. V lost 2 bases and J 6 bases, leaving 1 base between the germline ends. The DNA of the CDR3 is TGTGCCAGCAGTTACCCCGGGGAGCTGTTTTTT. As protein: CASSYPGELFF.

This clonotype was seen only a few times. The chain recombines TRBV19 with TRBJ1-4; D uncertain. Trimming took 7 bases from V and 8 from J, leaving 14 bases between them. Germline V lookup: CDR1 LNHDA, CDR2 SQIVND (reference sequence). The CDR3 is 13 amino acids. CDR3 sequence (DNA): TGTGCCAGTATGGGGAGTGATGGCGAAAAACTGTTTTTT. Protein sequence: CASMGSDGEKLFF.

For this clonotype: A read error may produce the germline difference seen at one junction end. This chain joins TRBV5-6 and TRBJ2-3, with a weak D call TRBD1 (5 bases). The CDR3 has 15 residues. Germline V gene sequence: CDR1 SGHDT, CDR2 YYEEEE. The CDR3 spells CASSQVQGSPDTQYF. CDR3 sequence (DNA): TGCGCCAGCAGCCAAGTCCAGGGAAGCCCAGATACGCAGTATTTT.

Ten or more counts support this clonotype. The CDR3 protein is CASSLEGPYNSPLHF. The CDR3 nucleotides are TGCGCCAGCAGCTTGGAGGGCCCCTATAATTCACCCCTCCACTTT. The chain recombines TRBV5-1 with TRBJ1-6; D gene ambiguous. The CDR3 covers 15 residues. Germline V gives CDR1 SGHRS, CDR2 YFSETQ. Between the trimmed V and J ends, which lost 0 bases and 2 bases, there was a span of 6 bases.

This clonotype was observed at least ten times. The chain recombines TRBV6-6 with TRBJ1-2; D remains ambiguous. CDR3 length: 15 residues. Germline CDR1 MNHNY, CDR2 SVGAGI (reference sequence). V lost 2 bases, J lost 8 bases, and 18 bases lay in between. DNA of the CDR3: TGTGCCAGCAGTTACGGAACAGAAGATCTTCGGGGCTACACCTTC. Amino acids: CASSYGTEDLRGYTF.

Turning to this clonotype: This may stem from a read error, because a much larger clone lies one nucleotide away. The chain combines TRBV18 with TRBJ2-1, with 7 bases lining up with TRBD2. The CDR3 loop spans 14 amino acids. CDR1 is KGHSH, CDR2 LQKENI, per germline. V lost 4 bases and J lost 6; bases outside the gene matches: 6. CDR3 DNA sequence: TGTGCCAGCTCACTTTCTAGCGGTTGCAATGAGCAGTTCTTC. Translation: CASSLSSGCNEQFF.

This clonotype was seen at least ten times. The chain combines TRBV3-1 with TRBJ2-4; TRBD2 matches at 13 bases. The CDR3 runs 17 residues. V lost 0 bases and J lost 4; bases outside the gene matches: 3. The germline V gene has CDR1 LGHDT and CDR2 YNNKEL (reference sequence). Here the CDR3 reads CASSQEQLAGGKNIQYF. In DNA, the CDR3 is TGTGCCAGCAGCCAAGAACAACTAGCGGGGGGGAAAAACATTCAGTACTTC.

For this clonotype: It may be a read error: a sequence one base away is much more abundant. The V and J genes are TRBV9 and TRBJ2-7; TRBD1 aligns across 10 bases. The germline CDR1 and CDR2 sequences are SGDLS and YYNGEE. After removal of 3 bases from V and 3 bases from J, the junction contained 6 bases not matched to a gene. This CDR3 has 15 amino acids. CDR3 bases: TGTGCCAGCAGCGCCGGACAGGGGGGGGTCTACGAGCAGTACTTC. Translation gives CASSAGQGGVYEQYF. The full variable domain, its missing parts supplied by reference TRBV9 and TRBJ2-7, is DSGVTQTPKHLITATGQRVTLRCSPRSGDLSVYWYQQSLDQGLQFLIQYYNGEERAKGNILERFSAQQFPDLHSELNLSSLELGDSALYFCASSAGQGGVYEQYFGPGTRLTVT.

The rearrangement links TRBV4-1 to TRBJ2-7; TRBD2 aligns across 12 bases. Germline CDR1 is MGHRA and CDR2 is YSYEKL. The CDR3 length is 16 residues. V was clipped by 0 bases and J by 2 bases; unmatched bases: 2. For the CDR3, the DNA is TGCGCCAGCAGCCAAGAACTAGCGGGGGGACCCTACGAGCAGTACTTC. Residues: CASSQELAGGPYEQYF.

This clonotype has more than one count but fewer than ten. The chain couples TRBV19 to TRBJ1-3; D uncertain. Trimming pared 5 bases from V and 4 bases from J, leaving 21 bases between. CDR1 and CDR2 (germline): LNHDA, SQIVND (reference sequence). This CDR3 comprises 17 residues. The CDR3 DNA is TGTGCCAGTAGTCTCTACTCCGGGCCATTATCGGGAAACACCATATATTTT. It codes for CASSLYSGPLSGNTIYF.

This clonotype was detected only once. V and J are TRBV18 and TRBJ2-7; 7 positions agree with TRBD1. Germline assignment: CDR1 KGHSH and CDR2 LQKENI. The CDR3 length is 14 residues. With V trimmed by 6 bases and J by 0 bases, 5 bases remained unmatched. CDR3 region: CASSRGTSSYEQYF. The CDR3 DNA is TGTGCCAGCTCCAGGGGGACGTCCTCCTACGAGCAGTACTTC.

This chain links TRBV7-3 with TRBJ1-5; no reliable D call. The CDR3 consists of 14 residues. The V gene's germline CDR1 is SGHTA and CDR2 FQGTGA. V lost 5 bases, J lost 0 bases, and 8 bases lay in between. The CDR3 reads CASSVDGSNQPQHF. CDR3 sequence (DNA): TGTGCCAGCAGCGTCGACGGTAGCAATCAGCCCCAGCATTTT.

This clonotype was seen at least ten times. This chain connects TRBV2 to TRBJ2-2, with D tentatively TRBD1 (6 bases). This CDR3 is 13 amino acids long. Per the germline V gene, CDR1 is SNHLY and CDR2 is FYNNEI. The germline V and J ends were trimmed by 7 bases and 3 bases, with 9 bases remaining between them. CDR3 amino acids: CASTRQDTGELFF. CDR3 in DNA: TGTGCCAGCACAAGACAGGACACCGGGGAGCTGTTTTTT. Combining the CDR3 with reference TRBV2 and TRBJ2-2 gives the whole variable domain EPEVTQTPSHQVTQMGQEVILRCVPISNHLYFYWYRQILGQKVEFLVSFYNNEISEKSEIFDDQFSVERPDGSNFTLKIRSTKLEDSAMYFCASTRQDTGELFFGEGSRLTVL.

This chain connects TRBV7-9 to TRBJ2-3; tentatively, D is TRBD1 or TRBD2 (5 bases each). Trimming shortened V by 4 bases and J by 6 bases, and 17 bases separated the two germline ends. Germline lookup yields CDR1 SEHNR and CDR2 FQNEAQ (reference sequence). The CDR3 sequence is 15 residues long. The CDR3, as DNA: TGTGCCAGCAGCTCTAGCCCCGACAGTTCCGATACGCAGTATTTT. Translated: CASSSSPDSSDTQYF. Filled out from reference TRBV7-9 and TRBJ2-3, the complete variable domain reads DTGVSQNPRHKITKRGQNVTFRCDPISEHNRLYWYRQTLGQGPEFLTYFQNEAQLEKSRLLSDRFSAERPKGSFSTLEIQRTEQGDSAMYLCASSSSPDSSDTQYFGPGTRLTVL.

The chain carries TRBV15 and TRBJ2-1, with D unclear. The V and J ends lost 7 bases and 7 bases respectively, with 17 bases between them. CDR1 and CDR2 (germline): LNHNV, YYDKDF (reference sequence). CDR3 length: 14 amino acids. The CDR3 reads CATNDLPIVNEQFF. The CDR3 bases are TGTGCCACCAACGACTTGCCCATAGTAAATGAGCAGTTCTTC.

This clonotype was seen at least ten times. The V gene is TRBV11-2, the J gene TRBJ2-1; 7 nucleotides line up with TRBD2. Trimming took 3 bases from V and 4 from J; bases not matched to a gene: 6. CDR3 size: 15 residues. Germline CDR1 and CDR2: SGHAT and FQNNGV. Here the CDR3 reads CASSLVTSPYNEQFF. The CDR3 coding sequence is TGTGCCAGCAGCTTGGTGACTAGCCCATACAATGAGCAGTTCTTC.

This clonotype appeared many times. The J gene is TRBJ2-1, the V gene TRBV13; weak D call: TRBD2 (5 bases). Per germline, CDR1 PRHDT and CDR2 FYEKMQ (reference sequence). There are 15 residues in the CDR3. The ends were cut back, 7 bases at V and 4 bases at J, with 17 bases in the middle. The CDR3 reads CASKARSGLYNEQFF. CDR3 in DNA: TGTGCCAGCAAGGCTAGGTCGGGATTATACAATGAGCAGTTCTTC.

This clonotype was seen many times. The chain employs TRBV29-1 and TRBJ1-2, with 7 bases identical to TRBD1. The CDR3 sequence is 13 residues long. Germline V gene data show CDR1 as SQVTM and CDR2 as ANQGSEA. V shed 6 bases, J shed 2 bases, and the junction held 6 bases outside the gene matches. DNA of the CDR3: TGCAGCGTCCGGGACAGAGGGAACTATGGCTACACCTTC. Protein sequence: CSVRDRGNYGYTF. The full variable domain, completed using reference TRBV29-1 and TRBJ1-2, is SAVISQKPSRDICQRGTSLTIQCQVDSQVTMMFWYRQQPGQSLTLIATANQGSEATYESGFVIDKFPISRPNLTFSTLTVSNMSPEDSSIYLCSVRDRGNYGYTFGSGTRLTVV.

This clonotype was seen ten or more times. V gene TRBV6-5 combines with J gene TRBJ1-5, with no clear D. The CDR3 spans 15 residues. Germline CDR1 MNHEY, CDR2 SVGAGI. Trimming took off 0 bases at V and 3 bases at J, with 9 bases between the two ends. The CDR3 sequence: CASSYSVFPNQPQHF. The DNA of the CDR3 is TGTGCCAGCAGTTACTCGGTTTTTCCCAATCAGCCCCAGCATTTT.

There are many counts of this clonotype. The CDR3 bases are TGTGCCAGCAGGGCAAGGATAGGGGGCTTCTATGGCTACACCTTC. Translating gives CASRARIGGFYGYTF. The chain couples TRBV12-3 or TRBV12-4 to TRBJ1-2; 7 bases match TRBD1. The CDR3 length is 15 residues. With 6 bases clipped from V and 4 bases from J, the junction kept 11 bases outside the gene matches.

In regard to this clonotype: One junction end disagrees with the germline gene, perhaps due to a read error. The V gene is TRBV7-7, the J gene TRBJ1-2; 10 bases align to TRBD1. From germline, CDR1 is SSHAT and CDR2 FNYEAQ (reference sequence). There are 16 residues in the CDR3. In nucleotides, the CDR3 is TGTGCTAGCAGCTTACTGAACCGGACAGGGGGGTATGGCTACACCTTC. It specifies CASSLLNRTGGYGYTF.

The rearrangement uses TRBV5-1 and TRBJ2-5; no clear D. Trimming cost V 0 bases and J 2 bases, with 11 bases left between them. The CDR3 extends over 15 amino acids. Germline-derived CDR1 and CDR2 are SGHRS and YFSETQ. The CDR3 spells CASSLAVDFQETQYF. As DNA, the CDR3 is TGCGCCAGCAGCTTGGCCGTAGACTTTCAAGAGACCCAGTACTTC.

The chain has TRBV29-1 and TRBJ2-5, with D unclear. Per germline, CDR1 SQVTM and CDR2 ANQGSEA. V lost 2 bases and J lost 0, with 10 bases in between. This CDR3 contains 14 residues. CDR3 in amino acids: CSVELRANQETQYF. The CDR3 bases are TGCAGCGTTGAACTGCGAGCCAACCAAGAGACCCAGTACTTC. Complete variable domain (other parts from reference TRBV29-1 and TRBJ2-5): SAVISQKPSRDICQRGTSLTIQCQVDSQVTMMFWYRQQPGQSLTLIATANQGSEATYESGFVIDKFPISRPNLTFSTLTVSNMSPEDSSIYLCSVELRANQETQYFGPGTRLLVL.

This clonotype was found many times. The chain carries TRBV15 and TRBJ2-1, with D unresolved. The CDR3 contains 13 residues. In germline, CDR1 is LNHNV, CDR2 YYDKDF (reference sequence). Trimming cost V 9 bases and J 7 bases, with 16 bases left between them. This chain's CDR3 is CATRQFDWNEQFF. In nucleotides, the CDR3 is TGTGCCACTCGACAATTCGACTGGAATGAGCAGTTCTTC. The whole variable domain, filled in from reference TRBV15 and TRBJ2-1, reads DAMVIQNPRYQVTQFGKPVTLSCSQTLNHNVMYWYQQKSSQAPKLLFHYYDKDFNNEADTPDNFQSRRPNTSFCFLDIRSPGLGDTAMYLCATRQFDWNEQFFGPGTRLTVL.

This clonotype occurred once. J is TRBJ2-5 and V is TRBV5-5; perhaps TRBD1 as D (5 bases). CDR1 SGHKS and CDR2 YYEKEE come from the germline V gene (reference sequence). CDR3 length equals 14 residues. V was trimmed by 0 bases and J by 1 base, leaving 7 bases between them. The CDR3 protein is CASSLVGRQETQYF. The CDR3 nucleotides are TGTGCCAGCAGCTTGGTGGGGCGCCAAGAGACCCAGTACTTC. Filled out from reference TRBV5-5 and TRBJ2-5, the complete variable domain reads DAGVTQSPTHLIKTRGQQVTLRCSPISGHKSVSWYQQVLGQGPQFIFQYYEKEERGRGNFPDRFSARQFPNYSSELNVNALLLGDSALYLCASSLVGRQETQYFGPGTRLLVL.

This sequence joins TRBV6-5 and TRBJ1-2; possibly TRBD1 for D (6 bases). The CDR3 sequence is 14 residues long. CDR1 and CDR2 (germline): MNHEY, SVGAGI. Trimming took 2 bases from V and 4 from J, leaving 11 bases between them. The CDR3 protein is CASSYNREVYGYTF. For the CDR3, the DNA is TGTGCCAGCAGTTACAACAGGGAGGTCTATGGCTACACCTTC.

This clonotype was counted between two and nine times. The V call is TRBV9, the J call TRBJ2-3; no firm D call. This CDR3 contains 13 residues. CDR1 is SGDLS and CDR2 is YYNGEE in the germline V gene. The V end was cut by 0 bases, the J end by 2 bases, with 4 bases between. The CDR3 spells CASSVDITDTQYF. In DNA, the CDR3 is TGTGCCAGCAGCGTAGACATCACAGATACGCAGTATTTT. Combining the CDR3 with reference TRBV9 and TRBJ2-3 gives the whole variable domain DSGVTQTPKHLITATGQRVTLRCSPRSGDLSVYWYQQSLDQGLQFLIQYYNGEERAKGNILERFSAQQFPDLHSELNLSSLELGDSALYFCASSVDITDTQYFGPGTRLTVL.